This TCR beta chain was captured by sequencing in a study of CXCR4 blockade with PD-1 therapy in pancreatic cancer. Study-wide points: Sequencing covered TCRbeta chains only, not alpha chains.

Comment on this clone: Its antigen is unknown.

Repertoires were generated with immunoSEQ multiplex PCR, while TCRdb's copy carries only in-frame clones and drops some. The data show almost 800 clones, with approximately 40% seen just once and roughly 12% held by the top ten. This CDR3 comprises 12 residues. Between the trimmed V and J ends, which lost 6 bases and 4 bases, there was a span of 8 bases. The germline V gene has CDR1 LNHDA and CDR2 SQIVND (reference sequence). The receptor was derived from a human donor with pancreatic ductal adenocarcinoma. The chain is built from TRBV19 and TRBJ2-3; D unresolved. The sample consisted of tumor tissue. The CDR3 here is CASRGLADTQYF. CDR3 nucleotides: TGTGCCAGTAGAGGTCTCGCAGATACGCAGTATTTT.